Sequencing of this T cell receptor (beta chain) was carried out in a study of identical twins. This CDR3 contains 16 residues. V was cut by 1 base and J by 2 bases, with 15 bases left in between. Germline CDR1 and CDR2: DFQATT and SNEGSKA (reference sequence). TCRdb itself ran the 5' RACE reads through MiXCR, one entry per CDR3 protein. The sample has under 300,000 distinct CDR3 sequences; roughly 13% are singletons. This clonotype turned up a few times. The sample also formed part of further work on yellow fever vaccine responses in identical twins.

This sequence was found in a woman aged 18-29 years in good health. V gene TRBV20-1 combines with J gene TRBJ2-1, with D unclear. The material sequenced was memory (CD45RO+) T cells sorted from blood. CDR3 nucleotides: TGCAGTGCTAGAGCCTCTCGGGTCTCTACCTACAATGAGCAGTTCTTC. It yields the protein CSARASRVSTYNEQFF.